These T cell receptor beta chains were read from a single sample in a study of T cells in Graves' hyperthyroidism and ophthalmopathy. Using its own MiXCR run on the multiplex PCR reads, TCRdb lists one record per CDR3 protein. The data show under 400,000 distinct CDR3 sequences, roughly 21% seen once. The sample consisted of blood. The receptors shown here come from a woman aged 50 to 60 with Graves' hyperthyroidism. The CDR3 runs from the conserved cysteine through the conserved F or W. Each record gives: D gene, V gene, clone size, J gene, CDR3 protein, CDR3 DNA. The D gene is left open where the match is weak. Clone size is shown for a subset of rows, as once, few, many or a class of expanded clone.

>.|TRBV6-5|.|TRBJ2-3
CASSYYGIGGESTDTQYF
TGTGCCAGCAGTTACTATGGGATTGGGGGCGAGTCCACAGATACGCAGTATTTT
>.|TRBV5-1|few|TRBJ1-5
CASSLAGQQPQHF
TGCGCCAGCAGCTTGGCAGGACAACAGCCCCAGCATTTT
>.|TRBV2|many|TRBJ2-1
CASRDFYSSYNEQFF
TGTGCCAGCAGGGATTTTTACAGCTCCTACAATGAGCAGTTCTTC
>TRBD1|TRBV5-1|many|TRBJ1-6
CASSLGRGQNSPLHF
TGCGCCAGCAGCTTGGGCAGGGGGCAGAATTCACCCCTCCACTTT
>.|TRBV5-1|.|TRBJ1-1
CASSLRVVAENTEAFF
TGCGCCAGCAGCCTCAGGGTCGTGGCAGAGAACACTGAAGCTTTCTTT
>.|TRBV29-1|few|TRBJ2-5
CSVDWAVGTQYF
TGCAGCGTTGACTGGGCTGTTGGGACCCAGTACTTC
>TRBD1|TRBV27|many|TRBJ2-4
CASSSGTAKNIQYF
TGTGCCAGCAGTTCTGGGACAGCTAAAAACATTCAGTACTTC
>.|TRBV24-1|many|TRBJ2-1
CATSDSDSSSYNEQFF
TGTGCCACCAGTGATTCAGACAGCAGCTCCTACAATGAGCAGTTCTTC
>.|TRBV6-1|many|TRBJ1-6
CASSLDIGLNSPLHF
TGTGCCAGCAGTCTGGACATCGGACTGAATTCACCCCTCCACTTT
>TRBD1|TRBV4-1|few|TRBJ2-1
CASSPHVTGSYNEQFF
TGCGCCAGCAGCCCCCATGTGACAGGGAGTTACAATGAGCAGTTCTTC
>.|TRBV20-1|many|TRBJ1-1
CSAEGYPKNTEAFF
TGCAGTGCTGAGGGTTACCCGAAGAACACTGAAGCTTTCTTT
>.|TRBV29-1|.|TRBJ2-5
CSVVPTYPDSFQETQYF
TGCAGCGTTGTCCCGACTTACCCCGACAGTTTTCAAGAGACCCAGTACTTC
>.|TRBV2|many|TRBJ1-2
CASSPTQSYGYTF
TGTGCCAGCAGTCCTACCCAATCCTATGGCTACACCTTC
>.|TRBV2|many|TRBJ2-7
CASRLNSRGIYEQYF
TGTGCCAGCAGATTGAACTCTCGGGGAATTTACGAGCAGTACTTC
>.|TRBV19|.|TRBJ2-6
CASTTSGAGANVLTF
TGTGCCAGTACAACTTCAGGGGCCGGGGCCAACGTCCTGACTTTC
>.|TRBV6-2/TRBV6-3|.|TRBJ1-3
CASTSPLLSSGNTIYF
TGTGCCAGCACCTCCCCCCTACTCAGCTCTGGAAACACCATATATTTT
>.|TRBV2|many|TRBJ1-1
CASSKEDLGNTEAFF
TGTGCCAGCTCGAAGGAGGACCTGGGGAACACTGAAGCTTTCTTT
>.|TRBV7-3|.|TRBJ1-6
CASGKTYNSPLHF
TGTGCCAGCGGTAAAACCTATAATTCACCCCTCCACTTT
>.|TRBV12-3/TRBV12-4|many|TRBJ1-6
CASSFRYPATLHF
TGTGCCAGCAGTTTTCGGTACCCGGCGACCCTCCACTTT
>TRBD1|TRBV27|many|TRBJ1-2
CASRRTGVNYGYTF
TGTGCCAGCAGGAGGACAGGGGTTAACTATGGCTACACCTTC
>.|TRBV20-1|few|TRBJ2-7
CSARAPGREQHF
TGCAGTGCTAGGGCTCCCGGCCGCGAGCAGCACTTC
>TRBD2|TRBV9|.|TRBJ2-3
CASSVSGGVTDTQYF
TGTGCCAGCAGCGTTAGCGGGGGGGTCACAGATACGCAGTATTTT
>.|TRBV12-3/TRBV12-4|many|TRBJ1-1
CASSSLQGSNTEAFF
TGTGCCAGCAGTTCCCTACAGGGATCGAACACTGAAGCTTTCTTT
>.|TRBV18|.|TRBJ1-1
CAGSPLPLAGMNTEAFF
TGTGCCGGCTCACCACTCCCCTTAGCAGGTATGAACACTGAAGCTTTCTTT
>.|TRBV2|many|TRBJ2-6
CASSEGNGVGANVLTF
TGTGCCAGCAGTGAGGGGAACGGAGTTGGGGCCAACGTCCTGACTTTC
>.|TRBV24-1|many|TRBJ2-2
CATSDLVWAGTGELFF
TGTGCCACCAGTGATTTGGTATGGGCCGGCACCGGGGAGCTGTTTTTT
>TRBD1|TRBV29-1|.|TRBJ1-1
CSVPGQGIWGAFF
TGCAGCGTACCGGGACAGGGGATATGGGGAGCTTTCTTT
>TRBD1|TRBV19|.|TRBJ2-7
CASSENAGTGYEQYF
TGTGCCAGTAGTGAAAACGCCGGGACAGGCTACGAGCAGTACTTC
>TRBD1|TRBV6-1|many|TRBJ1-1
CASRRDRGLLEAFF
TGTGCCAGCAGGAGGGACAGGGGGCTTTTGGAAGCTTTCTTT
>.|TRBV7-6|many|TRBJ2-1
CASSPDPFYNEQFF
TGTGCCAGCAGCCCCGACCCGTTCTACAATGAGCAGTTCTTC
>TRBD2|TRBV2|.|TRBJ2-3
CASSRGPSGGLGTDTQYF
TGTGCCAGCAGTCGAGGGCCTAGCGGGGGCCTAGGCACAGATACGCAGTATTTT
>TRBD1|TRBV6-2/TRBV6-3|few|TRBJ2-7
CASSRKFRGRFYEQYF
TGTGCCAGCAGCCGCAAGTTCAGGGGGCGGTTTTACGAGCAGTACTTC
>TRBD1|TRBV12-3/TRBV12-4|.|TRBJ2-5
CASSNRGGKTQYF
TGTGCCAGCAGTAACAGGGGTGGTAAGACCCAGTACTTC
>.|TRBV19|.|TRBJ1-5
CASSIEGGGNQPQHF
TGTGCCAGTAGTATAGAGGGGGGCGGCAATCAGCCCCAGCATTTT